Presented here are 3 T cell receptor beta chains from one specimen sequenced in a study of control samples from healthy donors and cancer patients. The repertoire was sequenced with immunoSEQ multiplex PCR; TCRdb's copy has only in-frame clones and lacks some. The table has 75,000 to 100,000 clones, roughly 91% seen once; the top ten hold about 5.5%. Sequencing was done on a sample of blood. The receptors were sampled from a man over 45 in good health.

This sequence joins TRBV27 and TRBJ1-4; the match to TRBD1 covers 9 bases. V shed 3 bases and J 8 bases; nucleotides not matched to a gene: 7. The V gene's germline CDR1 is MNHEY and CDR2 SMNVEV (reference sequence). The CDR3 is made up of 15 amino acids. CDR3 amino acids: CASSFLGTGTEKLFF. The CDR3 nucleotides are TGTGCCAGCAGTTTCCTCGGGACAGGGACCGAAAAACTGTTTTTT.

The rearrangement uses TRBV30 and TRBJ2-3; 9 bases match TRBD2. The V gene's germline CDR1 is GTSNPN and CDR2 SVGIG (reference sequence). The CDR3 spans 13 residues. The CDR3 reads CASGLAELDTQYF. The CDR3 bases are TGTGCATCGGGACTAGCAGAACTCGATACGCAGTATTTT.

This clone was found once. The chain carries TRBV30 and TRBJ1-6, with D possibly being TRBD1 (5 bases). From germline, CDR1 is GTSNPN and CDR2 SVGIG (reference sequence). The CDR3 runs 14 residues. V was pared by 3 bases and J by 4 bases, with 10 bases between. This chain's CDR3 is CAWRGGGYNSPLHF. The CDR3 DNA is TGTGCCTGGAGGGGCGGGGGTTATAATTCACCCCTCCACTTT.